The next 30 T cell receptor beta chains were all read from a single sample in a study of T cell responses to AZD1222 COVID-19 vaccine (dated by TCRdb to about 2021). The sample's time point label, decoded: baseline before first vaccination. Read against the paper, the sample's treatment or condition label means: meningococcal conjugate vaccine given as trial control. Libraries were made using the immunoSEQ multiplex PCR assay. As stored in TCRdb, this immuneACCESS dataset retains in-frame rearrangements with V and J assigned. A fraction of the clones does not appear; measured against another copy, unresolved V genes explain less than half of the discrepancy, and the remainder lacks a known reason. For this sample the table gives about 49,000 clones, of which around 85% were detected only once. In total, the top ten clones hold approximately 20% of the sample. The sample was peripheral blood, taken on day 0 of MenACWY control vaccination. All receptors derive from an adult in good health.

The CDR3 coding sequence is TGTGCCAGCAGCTTAGGGGTTAGCGGGAGCTCCTACGAGCAGTACTTC. As protein: CASSLGVSGSSYEQYF. The chain uses TRBV11-2 and TRBJ2-7; 9 positions agree with TRBD2. The germline gives CDR1 SGHAT, CDR2 FQNNGV. V was pared by 1 base and J by 0 bases, with 4 bases of the junction left unmatched. The CDR3 totals 16 residues.

This chain's CDR3 is CASSSSTGKLFF. DNA for the CDR3: TGTGCCAGCAGTTCTTCCACGGGCAAACTGTTTTTT. The gene calls are TRBV12-3 or TRBV12-4 and TRBJ1-4; D gene unclear. This CDR3 region has 12 residues. The V gene lost 4 bases and the J gene lost 11 bases, with 11 bases spanning the gap.

This chain joins TRBV15 and TRBJ1-3, with D possibly matching TRBD1 (6 bases). Trimming took 1 base from V and 2 from J, leaving 15 bases between them. The CDR3 has 17 residues. From germline, CDR1 is LNHNV and CDR2 YYDKDF (reference sequence). The CDR3 is CATSRGGQGRTGNTIYF. In DNA form, the CDR3 reads TGTGCCACCAGCAGAGGAGGGCAGGGGAGGACTGGAAACACCATATATTTT.

The V gene is TRBV6-4, the J gene TRBJ1-3; D perhaps matches TRBD1 (5 bases). Per the germline V gene, CDR1 is MRHNA and CDR2 is SNTAGT. The CDR3 spans 13 residues. V was shortened by 6 bases and J by 8 bases, with 14 bases between the two germline ends. The CDR3 protein is CASSLGGRYTIYF. CDR3 in DNA: TGTGCCAGCAGCCTGGGGGGTCGTTACACCATATATTTT.

This chain joins TRBV15 and TRBJ1-5, with D possibly TRBD1 on 5 matching bases. Germline CDR1 is LNHNV and CDR2 is YYDKDF (reference sequence). The CDR3 contains 15 residues. V was clipped by 4 bases and J by 6 bases, with 16 bases between them. The CDR3 protein is CATSIQGGVSQPQHF. CDR3 nucleotides: TGTGCCACCAGCATCCAGGGTGGGGTAAGTCAGCCCCAGCATTTT.

The V and J genes are TRBV29-1 and TRBJ1-2; 9 nucleotides match TRBD1. CDR3 length: 13 amino acids. The V and J ends lost 5 bases and 8 bases, in that order; junction bases with no gene match: 9. The germline V gene has CDR1 SQVTM and CDR2 ANQGSEA. This CDR3 is CSVHTGGFMGYTF. As DNA, the CDR3 is TGCAGCGTTCATACAGGGGGCTTTATGGGCTACACCTTC.

This chain uses TRBV29-1 with TRBJ2-7, with TRBD2 as a possible D gene (5 bases). The V gene lost 3 bases and the J gene lost 3 bases, with 15 bases spanning the gap. Looked up from germline, CDR1 is SQVTM and CDR2 is ANQGSEA. The CDR3 length is 14 residues. The CDR3 nucleotides are TGCAGCGTTGATGGACTGGATGGGGTCTACGAGCAGTACTTC. Residues: CSVDGLDGVYEQYF.

The chain combines TRBV27 with TRBJ1-6; D uncertain. Germline CDR1 and CDR2: MNHEY and SMNVEV (reference sequence). V lost 2 bases, J lost 3 bases, and 8 bases lay in between. This CDR3 contains 15 residues. As DNA, the CDR3 is TGTGCCAGCAGTTTACTGGCAGGCTATAATTCACCCCTCCACTTT. Its protein is CASSLLAGYNSPLHF.

V usage is TRBV2 and J usage is TRBJ1-5; 7 positions agree with TRBD1. The CDR3 spans 14 residues. The V gene's germline CDR1 is SNHLY and CDR2 FYNNEI. The V segment lost 6 bases and the J segment 6 bases; nucleotides outside the gene matches: 8. Here the CDR3 DNA reads TGTGCCAGCAGCGACACTAACAGGGGTCAGCCCCAGCATTTT. This translates into CASSDTNRGQPQHF.

The V gene is TRBV6-6, the J gene TRBJ2-4, with D perhaps TRBD2 (5 bases). The V end lost 4 bases, the J end lost 9 bases, and 13 bases lay between the germline ends. Germline V gene lookup returns CDR1 MNHNY and CDR2 SVGAGI (reference sequence). CDR3 length equals 13 residues. DNA of the CDR3: TGTGCCAGCAGTTCGGAACTAGAGGGCATTCAGTACTTC. This encodes CASSSELEGIQYF.

This rearrangement joins TRBV15 to TRBJ1-2; D is unclear. V dropped 5 bases and J dropped 3 bases, with 13 bases sitting between them. Germline values: CDR1 LNHNV, CDR2 YYDKDF (reference sequence). The CDR3 has 14 amino acids. The CDR3 coding sequence is TGTGCCACCAGCCCCTCGGCGGCTCACTATGGCTACACCTTC. Its protein is CATSPSAAHYGYTF.

The chain links TRBV18 to TRBJ2-5; D unresolved. Germline lookup yields CDR1 KGHSH and CDR2 LQKENI. CDR3 size: 15 residues. Trimming pared 1 base from V and 0 bases from J, leaving 9 bases between. CDR3: CASSPRNGNQETQYF. The CDR3 bases are TGTGCCAGCTCACCACGGAACGGTAACCAAGAGACCCAGTACTTC. Combining the CDR3 with reference TRBV18 and TRBJ2-5 gives the whole variable domain NAGVMQNPRHLVRRRGQEARLRCSPMKGHSHVYWYRQLPEEGLKFMVYLQKENIIDESGMPKERFSAEFPKEGPSILRIQQVVRGDSAAYFCASSPRNGNQETQYFGPGTRLLVL.

The chain combines TRBV29-1 with TRBJ1-1, with D unclear. CDR1 and CDR2 from the germline V gene are SQVTM and ANQGSEA. Trimming left V 2 bases short and J 1 base short, with 11 bases between. The CDR3 is made up of 14 amino acids. CDR3 sequence reads: CSVEYYRGNTEAFF. The CDR3 nucleotides read TGCAGCGTTGAATATTATCGGGGGAACACTGAAGCTTTCTTT.

The chain carries TRBV5-1 and TRBJ2-1; D may be TRBD2 (7 bases). V was shortened by 4 bases and J by 9 bases, with 17 bases between the two germline ends. CDR1 is SGHRS, CDR2 YFSETQ, per germline. The CDR3 is made up of 14 amino acids. The CDR3 region is CASSRGAGTPEQFF. CDR3 in DNA: TGCGCCAGCAGCCGGGGGGCGGGAACTCCTGAGCAGTTCTTC. Looking up the rest from reference TRBV5-1 and TRBJ2-1 gives the full variable domain: KAGVTQTPRYLIKTRGQQVTLSCSPISGHRSVSWYQQTPGQGLQFLFEYFSETQRNKGNFPGRFSGRQFSNSRSEMNVSTLELGDSALYLCASSRGAGTPEQFFGPGTRLTVL.

The chain uses TRBV12-3 or TRBV12-4 and TRBJ2-7; TRBD1 agrees at 8 bases. This CDR3 is built from 13 residues. The DNA for the CDR3 is TGTGCGAGCCGGGACAGGTACTCCTACGAGCAGTACTTC. It specifies CASRDRYSYEQYF.

The chain links TRBV6-6 to TRBJ2-1; weak D call: TRBD1 (6 bases). Trimming took off 5 bases at V and 0 bases at J, with 23 bases between the two ends. Germline V gene sequence: CDR1 MNHNY, CDR2 SVGAGI (reference sequence). CDR3 length equals 19 residues. The CDR3 here is CASSPHPSTGISSYNEQFF. The CDR3, as DNA: TGTGCCAGCAGTCCCCACCCTTCGACAGGAATTAGCTCCTACAATGAGCAGTTCTTC.

This clone was detected only a few times. The V and J genes are TRBV5-1 and TRBJ1-1; unclear D gene. The germline V and J ends were trimmed by 5 bases and 0 bases, with 23 bases remaining between them. This CDR3 is 18 amino acids long. Germline V gene lookup returns CDR1 SGHRS and CDR2 YFSETQ. CDR3 bases: TGCGCCAGCAGGCGAGGCATTGGGCCCCAGAGAGTGAACACTGAAGCTTTCTTT. Translation: CASRRGIGPQRVNTEAFF. The full variable domain, in which reference TRBV5-1 and TRBJ1-1 provide the parts outside the CDR3, is KAGVTQTPRYLIKTRGQQVTLSCSPISGHRSVSWYQQTPGQGLQFLFEYFSETQRNKGNFPGRFSGRQFSNSRSEMNVSTLELGDSALYLCASRRGIGPQRVNTEAFFGQGTRLTVV.

This clone occurred a few times. V and J are TRBV7-2 and TRBJ1-1; 7 nucleotides match TRBD1. CDR3 length: 14 amino acids. V dropped 10 bases and J dropped 5; count of bases not matched to a gene: 13. Germline V CDR1 and CDR2: SGHTA, FQGNSA. The DNA of the CDR3 is TGTGCCAACTGGAGACAGGGTCTAGGGACTGAAGCTTTCTTT. It translates to CANWRQGLGTEAFF.

The gene calls are TRBV16 and TRBJ1-2; no reliable D call. Germline assignment: CDR1 KGHSY and CDR2 FQNENV. With 0 bases removed from V and 8 bases from J, the gap between germline ends came to 13 bases. The CDR3 is made up of 14 amino acids. CDR3 nucleotides: TGTGCCAGCAGCCAATCCACAGAAGTAGGGGGCTACACCTTC. Protein sequence: CASSQSTEVGGYTF.

V is TRBV7-9 and J is TRBJ2-1, with 8 positions matching TRBD2. Germline values: CDR1 SEHNR, CDR2 FQNEAQ (reference sequence). The CDR3 loop spans 16 amino acids. Losses at the gene ends were 5 bases for V and 7 bases for J; bases not matched to a gene: 13. The CDR3 DNA is TGTGCCAGCAGCCAGCGGCGGGGGGCCCGGGGGAATGAGCAGTTCTTC. Its translation: CASSQRRGARGNEQFF. The full variable domain, in which reference TRBV7-9 and TRBJ2-1 provide the parts outside the CDR3, is DTGVSQNPRHKITKRGQNVTFRCDPISEHNRLYWYRQTLGQGPEFLTYFQNEAQLEKSRLLSDRFSAERPKGSFSTLEIQRTEQGDSAMYLCASSQRRGARGNEQFFGPGTRLTVL.

This chain links TRBV28 with TRBJ2-1; 8 positions agree with TRBD2. The CDR3 contains 15 residues. Germline assignment: CDR1 MDHEN and CDR2 SYDVKM. J lost 4 bases, V lost 7 bases, and 9 bases had no gene match. The CDR3 nucleotides read TGTGCCAGCACTAGAAGCGGGAGTCGATACAATGAGCAGTTCTTC. The encoded protein is CASTRSGSRYNEQFF.

The V and J genes are TRBV30 and TRBJ1-5, with D perhaps matching TRBD1 (5 bases). V shed 1 base and J shed 6 bases, with 13 bases lying between them. The V gene's germline CDR1 is GTSNPN and CDR2 SVGIG (reference sequence). The CDR3 loop spans 14 amino acids. The CDR3 DNA reads TGTGCCTGGAGTGCCATTGGGACCTTTCAGCCCCAGCATTTT. It codes for CAWSAIGTFQPQHF.

The chain is built from TRBV27 and TRBJ2-5; 12 bases match TRBD2. The junction had 10 bases not matched to a gene; V was cut back by 4 bases and J by 4 bases. The CDR3 is 17 residues long. Looked up from germline, CDR1 is MNHEY and CDR2 is SMNVEV (reference sequence). The CDR3, as DNA: TGTGCCAGCAGTTCCGCCCTTACGACTAGCGGGAGAGAGACCCAGTACTTC. Encoded protein: CASSSALTTSGRETQYF.

This clone was seen a handful of times. The chain has TRBV19 and TRBJ2-1; TRBD1 aligns across 7 bases. The J segment lost 2 bases and the V segment lost 6 bases, leaving 10 bases of the junction unmatched. The CDR3 length is 16 residues. CDR1 LNHDA and CDR2 SQIVND come from the germline V gene (reference sequence). The DNA for the CDR3 is TGTGCCAGTAGCCCCGGGCCCGGGACAGCCTACAATGAGCAGTTCTTC. Residues: CASSPGPGTAYNEQFF.

The genes are TRBV5-1 and TRBJ1-2; TRBD1 is a possible D gene (6 bases). Germline V CDR1 and CDR2: SGHRS, YFSETQ. This CDR3 region has 15 residues. The V end was cut by 0 bases, the J end by 8 bases, with 17 bases between. CDR3: CASSLGVQGVGGYTF. The CDR3 DNA reads TGCGCCAGCAGCTTGGGGGTACAGGGAGTTGGAGGCTACACCTTC.

V is TRBV14 and J is TRBJ1-5; TRBD1 matches at 8 bases. With V trimmed by 5 bases and J by 3 bases, 18 bases remained unmatched. From germline, CDR1 is SGHDN and CDR2 FVKESK. The CDR3 is 19 amino acids. In DNA, the CDR3 is TGTGCCAGCAGCGTGTGGGCAGGGGGCATCCTCATACCCAATCAGCCCCAGCATTTT. Amino acids: CASSVWAGGILIPNQPQHF.

This sequence joins TRBV3-1 (or the pseudogene TRBV3-2) and TRBJ1-1; D ambiguous. With 8 bases removed from V and 1 base from J, the gap between germline ends came to 14 bases. Germline CDR1 reads LGHDT; CDR2 reads YNNKEL (reference sequence). This CDR3 has 14 residues. CDR3 region: CASERRSGNTEAFF. In nucleotides, the CDR3 is TGTGCCAGCGAACGACGCTCGGGGAACACTGAAGCTTTCTTT.

CDR3 residues: CASSFGRGHSNQPQHF. CDR3 coding DNA: TGTGCCAGCAGCTTTGGCAGGGGGCATAGCAATCAGCCCCAGCATTTT. This chain connects TRBV11-2 to TRBJ1-5, with TRBD1 identical over 8 bases. Per germline, CDR1 SGHAT and CDR2 FQNNGV. The CDR3 has 16 residues. Losses at the gene ends were 3 bases for V and 0 bases for J; bases not matched to a gene: 4.

V usage is TRBV27 and J usage is TRBJ1-5, with D unresolved. The length of the CDR3 is 13 residues. V shed 5 bases and J shed 5 bases, with 10 bases lying between them. Per the germline V gene, CDR1 is MNHEY and CDR2 is SMNVEV (reference sequence). The CDR3 DNA reads TGTGCCAGCAGTCCGCGCAGACATCAGCCCCAGCATTTT. Protein: CASSPRRHQPQHF.

This chain links TRBV7-6 with TRBJ2-7; TRBD1 matches 9 bases. CDR3 length: 16 residues. V gave up 5 bases and J gave up 6 bases; unmatched junction bases: 14. The V gene's germline CDR1 is SGHVS and CDR2 FNYEAQ. The CDR3 reads CASSGTYRDRASEQYF. CDR3 bases: TGTGCCAGCAGCGGAACCTACCGGGACAGGGCAAGCGAGCAGTACTTC.